A single sample is the source of the 8 T cell receptor beta chains below, sequenced in a study of response to subunit inactivated influenza vaccine. TCRdb passed the RT-PCR reads through MiXCR, listing each CDR3 protein once. In the table there are just under 550,000 distinct CDR3 sequences, roughly 23% of which are singletons. These same data were also listed under a study on T cells expressing NK-cell markers. Per that study: cDNA encoding TCR beta was synthesized via 5'RACE template switching incorporating UMIs.

The starting material was CD4+ T cells sorted from PBMCs, obtained roughly 12 days after vaccination. The receptors shown here come from a man aged 45-65 years who received an inactivated influenza vaccine.

This clonotype was counted only a few times. The chain uses TRBV6-1 and TRBJ2-7, with D perhaps given as TRBD1 or TRBD2 (5 bases each). V dropped 7 bases and J dropped 3 bases, with 16 bases sitting between them. Germline-derived CDR1 and CDR2 are MNHNS and SASEGT. The CDR3 has 14 amino acids. CDR3 bases: TGTGCCAGCAATCAGGGACGTTCTTTCTACGAGCAGTACTTC. It specifies CASNQGRSFYEQYF.

This clonotype was picked up one time. This chain joins TRBV20-1 and TRBJ1-1; possibly TRBD1 for D (5 bases). This CDR3 spans 14 amino acids. From germline, CDR1 is DFQATT and CDR2 SNEGSKA (reference sequence). Trimming removed 4 bases from V and 8 bases from J, with 20 bases in between. CDR3 amino acids: CSANFVGGSAEAFF. The CDR3 nucleotides are TGCAGTGCTAATTTCGTCGGGGGATCCGCCGAAGCTTTCTTT.

This clonotype was observed a few times. The chain has TRBV4-1 and TRBJ2-5; 9 bases match TRBD2. The V and J ends lost 2 bases and 4 bases, in that order; junction bases with no gene match: 11. The CDR3 length is 17 residues. Germline CDR1 MGHRA, CDR2 YSYEKL. The CDR3 here is CASSQSRSGGPLETQYF. The CDR3 DNA is TGCGCCAGCAGCCAATCACGAAGCGGGGGGCCGCTAGAGACCCAGTACTTC.

This chain joins TRBV20-1 and TRBJ1-5, with D possibly TRBD1 on 6 matching bases. This CDR3 has 15 amino acids. CDR1 DFQATT and CDR2 SNEGSKA come from the germline V gene (reference sequence). The V end lost 1 base, the J end lost 3 bases, and 13 bases lay between the germline ends. The CDR3, as DNA: TGCAGTGCTAGAGTGCCGGGGGCCAACAATCAGCCCCAGCATTTT. The encoded protein is CSARVPGANNQPQHF.

This rearrangement joins TRBV5-1 to TRBJ2-2; either TRBD1 or TRBD2 may supply D (5 bases each). Germline V CDR1 and CDR2: SGHRS, YFSETQ. There are 15 residues in the CDR3. V was cut by 8 bases and J by 0 bases, with 14 bases left in between. This CDR3 reads CASGTGAPNTGELFF. The CDR3 DNA follows: TGCGCCAGTGGCACCGGGGCCCCGAACACCGGGGAGCTGTTTTTT.

This clonotype occurred a few times. The chain has TRBV5-1 and TRBJ2-1; possibly TRBD2 for D (7 bases). The V end lost 6 bases, the J end lost 8 bases, and 24 bases lay between the germline ends. Germline CDR1 and CDR2: SGHRS and YFSETQ. This CDR3 region has 16 residues. The CDR3 region is CASNPLGGGARDEQFF. The CDR3 DNA reads as TGCGCCAGCAACCCCCTGGGAGGGGGGGCTCGAGATGAGCAGTTCTTC.

There are a few counts of this clonotype. This rearrangement joins TRBV5-1 to TRBJ2-7; TRBD2 matches at 12 bases. CDR1 and CDR2 from the germline V gene are SGHRS and YFSETQ. The CDR3 is 15 residues long. Unmatched junction bases numbered 5, after V lost 0 bases and J lost 7 bases. Written as DNA, the CDR3 is TGCGCCAGCAGCTTGGGGCGGACTAGCGGGGAAGAGCAGTACTTC. Amino acid sequence: CASSLGRTSGEEQYF.

The V call is TRBV12-3 or TRBV12-4, the J call TRBJ2-7, with D perhaps matching TRBD1 or TRBD2 (5 bases each). Trimming took 10 bases from V and 2 from J, leaving 15 bases between them. This CDR3 comprises 13 residues. CDR3 nucleotide sequence: TGTGCCACGACCCGGGACCCCACCTACGAGCAGTACTTC. The encoded protein is CATTRDPTYEQYF.